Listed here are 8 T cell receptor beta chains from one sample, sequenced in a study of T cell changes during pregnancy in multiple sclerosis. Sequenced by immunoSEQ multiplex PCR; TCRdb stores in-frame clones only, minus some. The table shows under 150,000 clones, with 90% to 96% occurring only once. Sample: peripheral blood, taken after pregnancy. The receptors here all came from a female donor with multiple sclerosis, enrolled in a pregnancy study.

The CDR3 coding sequence is TGTGCCAGCAGCTTAGGTAGCGGAGGCTATGGCTACACCTTC. It specifies CASSLGSGGYGYTF. V usage is TRBV13 and J usage is TRBJ1-2; D ambiguous. The germline V and J ends were trimmed by 0 bases and 4 bases, with 9 bases remaining between them. There are 14 residues in the CDR3. Germline CDR1 reads PRHDT; CDR2 reads FYEKMQ (reference sequence).

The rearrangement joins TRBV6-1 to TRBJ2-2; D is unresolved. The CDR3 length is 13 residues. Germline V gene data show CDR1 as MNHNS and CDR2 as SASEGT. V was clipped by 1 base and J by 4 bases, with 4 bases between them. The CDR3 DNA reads TGTGCCAGCAGTGAAGTGAGCACCGGGGAGCTGTTTTTT. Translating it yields CASSEVSTGELFF.

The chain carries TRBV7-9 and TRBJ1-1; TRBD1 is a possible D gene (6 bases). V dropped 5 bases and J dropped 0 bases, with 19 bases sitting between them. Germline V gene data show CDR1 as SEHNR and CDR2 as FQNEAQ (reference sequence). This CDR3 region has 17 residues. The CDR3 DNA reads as TGTGCCAGCAGCCCTAGGACAGCCCAGGGTGTGAACACTGAAGCTTTCTTT. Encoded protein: CASSPRTAQGVNTEAFF.

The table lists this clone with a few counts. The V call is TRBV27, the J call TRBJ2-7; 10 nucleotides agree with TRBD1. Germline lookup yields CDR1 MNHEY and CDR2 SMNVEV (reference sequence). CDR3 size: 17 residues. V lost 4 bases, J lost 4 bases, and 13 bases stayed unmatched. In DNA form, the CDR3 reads TGTGCCAGCAGTTCGGTCCCGGGACAGGGGCGATTGTACGAGCAGTACTTC. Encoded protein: CASSSVPGQGRLYEQYF.

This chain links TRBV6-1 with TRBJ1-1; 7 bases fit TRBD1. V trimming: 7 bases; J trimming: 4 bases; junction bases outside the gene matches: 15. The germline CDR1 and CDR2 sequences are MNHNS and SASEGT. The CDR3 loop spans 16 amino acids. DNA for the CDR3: TGTGCCAGCACTGACACAGGGGCCGTGGTTGTCACTGAAGCTTTCTTT. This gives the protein CASTDTGAVVVTEAFF.

The DNA of the CDR3 is TGTGCCACCGAGGACAGGGCTGAAAAACTGTTTTTT. As protein: CATEDRAEKLFF. V usage is TRBV2 and J usage is TRBJ1-4, with 8 nucleotides matching TRBD1. The CDR3 length is 12 residues. The V segment lost 10 bases and the J segment 7 bases; nucleotides outside the gene matches: 5. Germline V lookup: CDR1 SNHLY, CDR2 FYNNEI.

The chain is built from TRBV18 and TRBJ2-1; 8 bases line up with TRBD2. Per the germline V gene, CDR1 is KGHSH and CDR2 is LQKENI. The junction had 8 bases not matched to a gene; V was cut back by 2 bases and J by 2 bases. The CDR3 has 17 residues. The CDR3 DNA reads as TGTGCCAGCTCACCAAGCCCGTCAGCGGGAGCCTACAATGAGCAGTTCTTC. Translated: CASSPSPSAGAYNEQFF.

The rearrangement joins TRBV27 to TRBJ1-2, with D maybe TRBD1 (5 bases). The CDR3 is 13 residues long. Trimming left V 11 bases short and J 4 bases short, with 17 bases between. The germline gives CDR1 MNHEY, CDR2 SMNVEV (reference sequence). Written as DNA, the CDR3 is TGTGCCTCGGGGGTTGGGGCTCTCTATGGCTACACCTTC. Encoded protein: CASGVGALYGYTF.